This T cell receptor beta chain was recovered during a study of blood T cells in healthy people across ages. This clonotype was seen only once. A J-beta primer mix and a sample-barcoded 5' primer were used in a second PCR of roughly 7 to 12 cycles. TCRdb analysed the 5' RACE reads with MiXCR anew, one entry per CDR3 protein. The sample holds 700,000 to 850,000 distinct CDR3 sequences, around 34% seen once. Germline CDR1 is DFQATT and CDR2 is SNEGSKA (reference sequence). The length of the CDR3 is 17 residues. V lost 3 bases to trimming and J lost 0 bases; unmatched junction nucleotides: 11. PBMCs were isolated at a quantity of at least 6.5 million per sample.

The specimen sequenced was blood. The receptor comes from a man aged 18 to 29 in good health. The gene calls are TRBV20-1 and TRBJ1-3, with 7 bases identical to TRBD1. CDR3 amino acids: CSARIGQVGNSGNTIYF. The CDR3 region has the DNA TGCAGTGCTAGGATTGGACAGGTTGGGAACTCTGGAAACACCATATATTTT.